Detailed here is one T cell receptor (beta chain). What made the TCR beta cDNA was 5'RACE template switching with UMIs. Each CDR3 protein gets one entry in TCRdb, which reprocessed the 5' RACE reads and gives no DNA. The sample's table shows about 460,000 distinct CDR3 sequences. This record belongs to a study of T cells expressing NK-cell markers. Germline V gives CDR1 SGHDN, CDR2 FVKESK. The CDR3 is 15 amino acids. Sequencing was performed on blood T cells: a sorted CD56 or NKG2C T cell subset, CD4+ or CD8+ T cells, or bulk PBMC T cells (not recorded which). V and J are TRBV14 and TRBJ1-1. The TCR sequence derives from a woman aged 45-59 years in good health. Here the CDR3 reads CASSQEVSYGTEAFF.